Following are 24 T cell receptor beta chains from one sample sequenced in a study of blood T cell dynamics during melanoma immunotherapy (dated by TCRdb to between 2020 and 2021). Taken with the paper, the label for time point translates to: week 3, after first cycle of checkpoint inhibitor. Preparation of the library involved the immunoSEQ multiplex PCR assay. The table was pulled from immuneACCESS by TCRdb, which kept in-frame rearrangements only. Such tables lose some clones; where checked, under half of the loss comes from unresolved V genes, and the rest has no known cause. Across this sample there are several thousand clones, with over 75% seen only once. Of the sample, over 4% is held by the ten largest clones. The material sequenced was blood, taken from a patient treated with checkpoint blockade. The receptors stem from a human donor with melanoma.

The J gene is TRBJ1-2, the V gene TRBV5-1; TRBD1 matches 9 bases. J lost 1 base, V lost 4 bases, and 5 bases had no gene match. Germline V lookup: CDR1 SGHRS, CDR2 YFSETQ. The CDR3 loop spans 15 amino acids. The CDR3 DNA reads TGCGCCAGCAGCCTGACAGGGGGGATTAACTATGGCTACACCTTC. Protein: CASSLTGGINYGYTF.

The chain has TRBV5-1 and TRBJ2-3; possible D gene TRBD1, 6 bases. Looked up from germline, CDR1 is SGHRS and CDR2 is YFSETQ. The CDR3 runs to 15 residues. Trimming pared 0 bases from V and 4 bases from J, leaving 12 bases between. The CDR3: CASSLGWAGADTQYF. For the CDR3, the DNA is TGCGCCAGCAGCTTGGGATGGGCAGGGGCAGATACGCAGTATTTT. Filled out from reference TRBV5-1 and TRBJ2-3, the complete variable domain reads KAGVTQTPRYLIKTRGQQVTLSCSPISGHRSVSWYQQTPGQGLQFLFEYFSETQRNKGNFPGRFSGRQFSNSRSEMNVSTLELGDSALYLCASSLGWAGADTQYFGPGTRLTVL.

This clone showed up just once. The chain has TRBV10-2 and TRBJ1-2; 7 bases map to TRBD1. Trimming at V came to 4 bases and at J to 7 bases, leaving 9 bases not matched to a gene. The CDR3 spans 14 residues. Per the germline V gene, CDR1 is WSHSY and CDR2 is SAAADI. CDR3 protein: CASSAGQGVGGYTF. The CDR3 coding sequence is TGCGCCAGCAGTGCCGGGCAGGGGGTAGGTGGCTACACCTTC.

The chain joins TRBV15 to TRBJ2-3; 11 nucleotides match TRBD2. V lost 0 bases, J lost 6 bases, and 8 bases stayed unmatched. The CDR3 sequence is 17 residues long. Germline values: CDR1 LNHNV, CDR2 YYDKDF (reference sequence). The CDR3 DNA reads TGTGCCACCAGCAGAGATCACCGACTAGCGGGGACCGATACGCAGTATTTT. Translating gives CATSRDHRLAGTDTQYF.

The rearrangement uses TRBV6-5 and TRBJ2-1; D is perhaps TRBD2 (5 bases). In germline, CDR1 is MNHEY, CDR2 SVGAGI. The CDR3 is made up of 15 amino acids. Deletions cut 2 bases from V and 5 bases from J, with 13 bases between. DNA of the CDR3: TGTGCCAGCAGTTACCCTGGGAGAGGAAACAATGAGCAGTTCTTC. It specifies CASSYPGRGNNEQFF.

The V call is TRBV18, the J call TRBJ1-1; 7 positions match TRBD1. Germline V gene data show CDR1 as KGHSH and CDR2 as LQKENI. This CDR3 comprises 13 residues. The V segment lost 3 bases and the J segment 7 bases; nucleotides outside the gene matches: 5. The CDR3 protein is CASSPKRQGEAFF. In DNA, the CDR3 is TGTGCCAGCTCACCGAAGAGACAGGGTGAAGCTTTCTTT.

J is TRBJ1-4 and V is TRBV5-1; 7 positions agree with TRBD1. J lost 8 bases, V lost 4 bases, and 14 bases had no gene match. Germline CDR1 reads SGHRS; CDR2 reads YFSETQ. The CDR3 spans 16 residues. The CDR3 loop reads CASSVDGTAPWEKLFF. The CDR3 coding sequence is TGCGCCAGCAGCGTAGACGGGACAGCGCCATGGGAAAAACTGTTTTTT.

V and J are TRBV10-2 and TRBJ2-2; 9 positions match TRBD2. V lost 4 bases to trimming and J lost 1 base; unmatched junction nucleotides: 4. CDR3 length: 16 residues. The germline V gene encodes CDR1 WSHSY and CDR2 SAAADI. The CDR3 loop is CASSGTSARNTGELFF. DNA of the CDR3: TGCGCCAGCAGTGGGACTAGCGCCCGGAACACCGGGGAGCTGTTTTTT.

The chain links TRBV28 to TRBJ2-7; 7 bases line up with TRBD2. CDR1 is MDHEN, CDR2 SYDVKM, per germline. The CDR3 consists of 13 residues. The ends lost 5 bases at V and 3 bases at J; junction bases unmatched: 4. CDR3 in DNA: TGTGCCAGCAGTAGCGCGGGAGTCTACGAGCAGTACGTC. Its translation is CASSSAGVYEQYV.

CDR3 region: CASSGGTGGSYEQYF. CDR3 sequence (DNA): TGTGCCAGTAGTGGCGGGACAGGGGGCAGCTACGAGCAGTACTTC. This chain links TRBV19 with TRBJ2-7; 12 nucleotides line up with TRBD1. The germline CDR1 and CDR2 sequences are LNHDA and SQIVND (reference sequence). The CDR3 runs 15 residues. Unmatched junction bases numbered 5, after V lost 5 bases and J lost 3 bases. Variable domain in full (rest from reference TRBV19 and TRBJ2-7): DGGITQSPKYLFRKEGQNVTLSCEQNLNHDAMYWYRQDPGQGLRLIYYSQIVNDFQKGDIAEGYSVSREKKESFPLTVTSAQKNPTAFYLCASSGGTGGSYEQYFGPGTRLTVT.

This sequence joins TRBV18 and TRBJ2-7; D gene uncertain. Per the germline V gene, CDR1 is KGHSH and CDR2 is LQKENI. The ends were cut back, 2 bases at V and 6 bases at J, with 14 bases in the middle. The CDR3 covers 14 residues. CDR3 loop: CASSPVLGSGEQYF. CDR3 nucleotides: TGTGCCAGCTCACCAGTCCTCGGTAGTGGCGAGCAGTACTTC.

V and J are TRBV5-4 and TRBJ1-1; D not certain. Trimming stripped 4 bases from V and 0 bases from J, with 7 bases between. Looked up from germline, CDR1 is SGHNT and CDR2 is YYREEE (reference sequence). CDR3 length: 13 residues. The DNA of the CDR3 is TGTGCCAGCAGCCAAGGATTGAACACTGAAGCTTTCTTT. It encodes CASSQGLNTEAFF.

This chain links TRBV5-4 with TRBJ1-1, with D unresolved. V shed 2 bases and J shed 1 base, with 15 bases lying between them. Germline V gene sequence: CDR1 SGHNT, CDR2 YYREEE (reference sequence). The CDR3 contains 16 residues. The CDR3 sequence: CASSFPPGLSNTEAFF. Here the CDR3 DNA reads TGTGCCAGCAGCTTCCCCCCCGGACTTTCGAACACTGAAGCTTTCTTT.

This sequence joins TRBV7-2 and TRBJ1-2; TRBD1 aligns across 7 bases. J lost 4 bases, V lost 1 base, and 6 bases had no gene match. The CDR3 has 15 amino acids. The germline CDR1 and CDR2 sequences are SGHTA and FQGNSA. CDR3 bases: TGTGCCAGCAGCTTAGGACAGGGTCTCTCCTATGGCTACACCTTC. Protein sequence: CASSLGQGLSYGYTF.

This clone was picked up a small number of times. V and J are TRBV2 and TRBJ1-2; the D gene is possibly TRBD1 (5 bases). The V gene's germline CDR1 is SNHLY and CDR2 FYNNEI. CDR3 length: 14 amino acids. Trimming took off 8 bases at V and 6 bases at J, with 19 bases between the two ends. The CDR3 bases are TGTGCCAGCTCGGGGCTGGCCAGGTTCGATGGCTACACCTTC. Protein sequence: CASSGLARFDGYTF.

CDR3 bases: TGTGCCTGGACCACCGGTGGGGGAGCTAACTATGGCTACACCTTC. It encodes CAWTTGGGANYGYTF. J is TRBJ1-2 and V is TRBV30; tentatively, D is TRBD1 (5 bases). Deletions cut 4 bases from V and 0 bases from J, with 15 bases between. CDR3 length: 15 amino acids. Looked up from germline, CDR1 is GTSNPN and CDR2 is SVGIG (reference sequence).

This chain uses TRBV2 with TRBJ1-3, with a tentative D call TRBD1 (6 bases). V was cut by 6 bases and J by 0 bases, with 12 bases left in between. The V gene's germline CDR1 is SNHLY and CDR2 FYNNEI. CDR3 length: 15 amino acids. CDR3 sequence reads: CASRLRGDSGNTIYF. The CDR3 nucleotides are TGTGCCAGCAGACTTAGGGGGGACTCTGGAAACACCATATATTTT.

Here the CDR3 reads CSVEGSGSGANVLTF. The DNA of the CDR3 is TGCAGCGTTGAAGGGTCTGGCTCTGGGGCCAACGTCCTGACTTTC. The J gene is TRBJ2-6, the V gene TRBV29-1; D remains unclear. CDR1 and CDR2 (germline): SQVTM, ANQGSEA. The CDR3 consists of 15 residues. The ends were cut back, 1 base at V and 0 bases at J, with 7 bases in the middle. The variable domain in full, with the rest retrieved from reference TRBV29-1 and TRBJ2-6, is SAVISQKPSRDICQRGTSLTIQCQVDSQVTMMFWYRQQPGQSLTLIATANQGSEATYESGFVIDKFPISRPNLTFSTLTVSNMSPEDSSIYLCSVEGSGSGANVLTFGAGSRLTVL.

The J gene is TRBJ2-7, the V gene TRBV5-1; 8 bases agree with TRBD2. Trimming at V came to 7 bases and at J to 0 bases, leaving 6 bases not matched to a gene. Germline V CDR1 and CDR2: SGHRS, YFSETQ. The CDR3 totals 14 residues. The CDR3 is CASSSGLSSYEQYF. CDR3 nucleotide sequence: TGCGCCAGCTCTAGCGGGCTCAGCTCCTACGAGCAGTACTTC.

The V gene is TRBV6-6, the J gene TRBJ1-1; 7 positions agree with TRBD1. V dropped 7 bases and J dropped 1; count of bases not matched to a gene: 6. There are 14 residues in the CDR3. The germline CDR1 and CDR2 sequences are MNHNY and SVGAGI (reference sequence). The CDR3, as DNA: TGTGCCAGCACCCTAAGGGGGCAGAACACTGAAGCTTTCTTT. It encodes CASTLRGQNTEAFF.

This clone has only one observation. This CDR3 is CASSSPILRKLFF. In nucleotides, the CDR3 is TGTGCCAGCAGTTCCCCGATACTCAGAAAACTGTTTTTT. V is TRBV28 and J is TRBJ1-4, with unresolved D. CDR3 length equals 13 residues. Germline CDR1 is MDHEN and CDR2 is SYDVKM. Trimming left V 4 bases short and J 10 bases short, with 13 bases between.

V and J are TRBV7-9 and TRBJ1-1, with D perhaps matching TRBD1 (5 bases). This CDR3 region has 13 residues. CDR1 is SEHNR, CDR2 FQNEAQ, per germline (reference sequence). Between the trimmed V and J ends, which lost 6 bases and 11 bases, there was a span of 19 bases. CDR3 region: CASRSGIETRAFF. Here the CDR3 DNA reads TGTGCCAGCAGGTCAGGGATAGAGACAAGGGCTTTCTTT.

DNA of the CDR3: TGCAGCGTTGGGTCGGCGGGGGCGTACACAGATACGCAGTATTTT. As protein: CSVGSAGAYTDTQYF. The V gene is TRBV29-1, the J gene TRBJ2-3, with D perhaps TRBD2 (7 bases). The CDR3 totals 15 residues. Trimming took 4 bases from V and 2 from J, leaving 16 bases between them. Germline lookup yields CDR1 SQVTM and CDR2 ANQGSEA.

This chain connects TRBV15 to TRBJ1-4, with TRBD1 matching 7 bases. V lost 7 bases to trimming and J lost 3 bases; unmatched junction nucleotides: 5. Germline lookup yields CDR1 LNHNV and CDR2 YYDKDF (reference sequence). The CDR3 runs to 14 residues. This CDR3 is CATNKQGSNEKLFF. The DNA of the CDR3 is TGTGCCACCAACAAACAGGGGTCTAATGAAAAACTGTTTTTT. Together with reference TRBV15 and TRBJ1-4, the CDR3 gives the full variable domain: DAMVIQNPRYQVTQFGKPVTLSCSQTLNHNVMYWYQQKSSQAPKLLFHYYDKDFNNEADTPDNFQSRRPNTSFCFLDIRSPGLGDTAMYLCATNKQGSNEKLFFGSGTQLSVL.